The present T cell receptor (beta chain) was sequenced within a study of technical replicates of blood from several donors. Method: immunoSEQ multiplex PCR; TCRdb's copy keeps in-frame clones and lacks some. The table lists 75,000 to 95,000 clones, 75% to 95% of them singletons. The CDR3 runs to 13 residues. The V end lost 11 bases, the J end lost 2 bases, and 14 bases lay between the germline ends. The germline V gene has CDR1 LGHNT and CDR2 FRNRAP. The rearrangement uses TRBV12-5 and TRBJ2-3; the D gene is possibly TRBD2 (7 bases). The sequence was obtained from a human donor in good health. The sequenced sample was T cells isolated from PBMCs. CDR3 amino acids: CAGRGGATDTQYF. CDR3 in DNA: TGTGCTGGCCGAGGGGGGGCCACAGATACGCAGTATTTT.